These 23 T cell receptor beta chains were all obtained from the same sample, sequenced in a study of blood T cells in healthy people across ages (dated by TCRdb to 2015 to 2017). The library was produced with 5' RACE. The run used an Illumina HiSeq 2500. A second PCR of 7 to 11 cycles was run with a J-beta primer mix and a sample-barcoded 5' primer. TCRdb trimmed public reads at Q25 via fastp, called clones via MiXCR and kept in-frame beta chains. A single entry per CDR3 protein holds the most common genes and DNA from its merged rows. A total of about 1.8 million distinct CDR3 sequences appear in this sample, about 50% of them only once. Over 2% of the sample goes to the ten largest clones. Sequencing was carried out using blood. Every receptor here comes from a woman in her forties in good health.

The rearrangement links TRBV10-2 to TRBJ2-1; D is perhaps TRBD2 (5 bases). Germline CDR1 is WSHSY and CDR2 is SAAADI. V lost 5 bases and J 7 bases, leaving 15 bases between the germline ends. CDR3 size: 14 residues. In DNA form, the CDR3 reads TGCGCCAGCAGTCTAGCCCGGGATAGAAATGAGCAGTTCTTC. This encodes CASSLARDRNEQFF.

The chain carries TRBV4-1 and TRBJ2-7, with unresolved D. This CDR3 region has 15 residues. The V end lost 0 bases, the J end lost 3 bases, and 12 bases lay between the germline ends. CDR1 MGHRA and CDR2 YSYEKL come from the germline V gene. The CDR3 reads CASSQDWASLYEQYF. For the CDR3, the DNA is TGCGCCAGCAGCCAAGATTGGGCTTCCCTCTACGAGCAGTACTTC.

The chain is built from TRBV11-2 and TRBJ2-1; D assignment may be TRBD1 or TRBD2 (6 bases each). Germline CDR1 SGHAT, CDR2 FQNNGV. V was cut by 8 bases and J by 8 bases, with 13 bases left in between. There are 12 residues in the CDR3. In nucleotides, the CDR3 is TGTGCCAGCCGTGTGGGGGGCCATGAGCAGTTCTTC. It yields the protein CASRVGGHEQFF.

The V gene is TRBV20-1, the J gene TRBJ2-7; weak D call: TRBD1 (5 bases). Trimming took off 6 bases at V and 0 bases at J, with 12 bases between the two ends. The CDR3 is made up of 13 amino acids. Germline V CDR1 and CDR2: DFQATT, SNEGSKA (reference sequence). CDR3 protein: CSAPGASSYEQYF. The CDR3 DNA is TGCAGTGCCCCTGGGGCAAGCTCCTACGAGCAGTACTTC.

The gene calls are TRBV4-3 and TRBJ2-1, with 9 bases matching TRBD2. This CDR3 region has 18 residues. Germline trimming cut 0 bases from V and 5 bases from J; bases unmatched to any gene: 11. Germline-derived CDR1 and CDR2 are LGHNA and YSLEER. The CDR3 loop is CASSQDTPGLALNNEQFF. The CDR3 DNA sequence: TGCGCCAGCAGCCAAGATACCCCGGGACTAGCTCTTAACAATGAGCAGTTCTTC.

The chain couples TRBV9 to TRBJ1-2, with 8 bases matching TRBD1. The CDR3 sequence is 15 residues long. CDR1 SGDLS and CDR2 YYNGEE come from the germline V gene. With 0 bases clipped from V and 6 bases from J, the junction kept 7 bases outside the gene matches. Here the CDR3 DNA reads TGTGCCAGCAGCGTAGCCCCGACAGGGGAGGATGGCTACACCTTC. Residues: CASSVAPTGEDGYTF. Full variable domain (missing parts from reference TRBV9 and TRBJ1-2): DSGVTQTPKHLITATGQRVTLRCSPRSGDLSVYWYQQSLDQGLQFLIQYYNGEERAKGNILERFSAQQFPDLHSELNLSSLELGDSALYFCASSVAPTGEDGYTFGSGTRLTVV.

The J gene is TRBJ1-2, the V gene TRBV12-3 or TRBV12-4, with 11 positions matching TRBD1. The CDR3 runs to 15 residues. V was pared by 5 bases and J by 6 bases, with 8 bases of the junction left unmatched. The CDR3 reads CASSAGQGEVDGYTF. For the CDR3, the DNA is TGTGCCAGCAGTGCGGGACAGGGGGAGGTAGATGGCTACACCTTC.

The gene calls are TRBV5-1 and TRBJ2-7; 8 bases align to TRBD1. V trimming: 4 bases; J trimming: 4 bases; junction bases outside the gene matches: 7. Per germline, CDR1 SGHRS and CDR2 YFSETQ. This CDR3 has 14 amino acids. The CDR3 reads CASSTLQGGYEQYF. CDR3 coding DNA: TGCGCCAGCAGCACATTACAGGGGGGATACGAGCAGTACTTC.

This clonotype has ten or more counts. The chain recombines TRBV29-1 with TRBJ2-5; tentative D call: TRBD2 (6 bases). This CDR3 has 12 amino acids. Germline CDR1 SQVTM, CDR2 ANQGSEA. CDR3 amino acids: CSVLRGGETQYF. The CDR3 bases are TGCAGTGTTCTACGGGGAGGAGAGACCCAGTACTTC.

This clonotype has a handful of counts. The J gene is TRBJ2-5, the V gene TRBV20-1; D is possibly TRBD2 (5 bases). V gave up 1 base and J gave up 1 base, with 10 bases separating them. Germline V lookup: CDR1 DFQATT, CDR2 SNEGSKA (reference sequence). The CDR3 is 14 amino acids. This chain's CDR3 is CSARGPGIQETQYF. The CDR3 nucleotides are TGCAGTGCTAGAGGCCCGGGGATCCAAGAGACCCAGTACTTC.

The CDR3 DNA reads TGCAGTGCTAGAGACCGGGACAGGTTCAGGGGGGTAACTTACAATGAGCAGTTCTTC. Translated: CSARDRDRFRGVTYNEQFF. The chain recombines TRBV20-1 with TRBJ2-1; TRBD1 aligns across 8 bases. The CDR3 totals 19 residues. From germline, CDR1 is DFQATT and CDR2 SNEGSKA (reference sequence). V was pared by 0 bases and J by 4 bases, with 17 bases of the junction left unmatched.

The chain carries TRBV2 and TRBJ1-2, with D possibly being TRBD1 (6 bases). Germline CDR1 and CDR2: SNHLY and FYNNEI. This CDR3 comprises 15 residues. Between the trimmed V and J ends, which lost 2 bases and 6 bases, there was a span of 16 bases. DNA of the CDR3: TGTGCCAGCAGTGAACAGGGGACGGGAAGGAATGGCTACACCTTC. This gives the protein CASSEQGTGRNGYTF. The variable domain in full, with the rest retrieved from reference TRBV2 and TRBJ1-2, is EPEVTQTPSHQVTQMGQEVILRCVPISNHLYFYWYRQILGQKVEFLVSFYNNEISEKSEIFDDQFSVERPDGSNFTLKIRSTKLEDSAMYFCASSEQGTGRNGYTFGSGTRLTVV.

The V gene is TRBV20-1, the J gene TRBJ2-1; D possibly uses TRBD1 or TRBD2 (5 bases each). Germline V gene lookup returns CDR1 DFQATT and CDR2 SNEGSKA (reference sequence). The CDR3 consists of 12 residues. Trimming pared 0 bases from V and 10 bases from J, leaving 10 bases between. In DNA, the CDR3 is TGCAGTGCTAGAGATCCGGGGCAGGAGCAGTTCTTC. It codes for CSARDPGQEQFF.

This clonotype showed up just a few times. The J gene is TRBJ2-4, the V gene TRBV10-3, with 8 bases lining up with TRBD2. The length of the CDR3 is 17 residues. Germline trimming cut 6 bases from V and 0 bases from J; bases unmatched to any gene: 10. Germline CDR1 reads ENHRY; CDR2 reads SYGVKD. The CDR3 here is CAIRPGKRGGAKNIQYF. The CDR3 DNA sequence: TGTGCCATCAGGCCAGGGAAACGGGGGGGAGCCAAAAACATTCAGTACTTC.

The chain recombines TRBV6-5 with TRBJ1-1; perhaps TRBD1 as D (5 bases). V dropped 2 bases and J dropped 1 base, with 11 bases sitting between them. CDR1 is MNHEY and CDR2 is SVGAGI in the germline V gene. The CDR3 sequence is 15 residues long. The CDR3 loop is CASSYEGSSNTEAFF. In nucleotides, the CDR3 is TGTGCCAGCAGTTACGAGGGGTCCTCGAACACTGAAGCTTTCTTT.

J is TRBJ1-2 and V is TRBV6-2 or TRBV6-3; D is perhaps TRBD1 (5 bases). This CDR3 region has 13 residues. Per germline, CDR1 MNHEY and CDR2 SVGEGT. Trimming stripped 2 bases from V and 7 bases from J, with 11 bases between. CDR3 sequence (DNA): TGTGCCAGCAGTTACGACAGAGACTCTGGCTACACCTTC. Its translation: CASSYDRDSGYTF.

This clonotype was counted only a few times. V is TRBV9 and J is TRBJ2-5; either TRBD1 or TRBD2 may supply D (5 bases each). Trimming left V 7 bases short and J 7 bases short, with 20 bases between. The CDR3 consists of 14 residues. Germline V gene lookup returns CDR1 SGDLS and CDR2 YYNGEE. CDR3 sequence: CASSPGTGDGTQYF. The CDR3 bases are TGTGCCAGCTCCCCCGGGACCGGGGATGGGACCCAGTACTTC.

This clonotype was observed once. The chain carries TRBV21-1 and TRBJ1-2; the table assigns TRBD1, which was not confirmed against the DNA. TRBV21-1 is flagged as a pseudogene. CDR3 size: 15 residues. The CDR3 DNA reads as TGTGCCAGCAGCAAAGTTCAGGGTCCTAACTATGGCTACACCTTC. As protein: CASSKVQGPNYGYTF.

This clonotype has more than one count but fewer than ten. The chain carries TRBV9 and TRBJ2-3; D assignment may be TRBD1 or TRBD2 (5 bases each). The germline V and J ends were trimmed by 3 bases and 4 bases, with 24 bases remaining between them. Germline V gene data show CDR1 as SGDLS and CDR2 as YYNGEE. The CDR3 is 18 residues long. The CDR3 loop is CASSEPFTPGPSPDTQYF. The CDR3 DNA reads TGTGCCAGCAGCGAACCCTTTACACCGGGACCCTCCCCAGATACGCAGTATTTT.

This clonotype has more than one count but fewer than ten. For the CDR3, the DNA is TGTGCCAGCAGTTTATGGGGACAGGGGCGATACGAGCAGTACTTC. Translation gives CASSLWGQGRYEQYF. The V gene is TRBV27, the J gene TRBJ2-7; the match to TRBD1 covers 10 bases. Germline V lookup: CDR1 MNHEY, CDR2 SMNVEV (reference sequence). V lost 1 base and J lost 4; bases outside the gene matches: 4. The CDR3 runs 15 residues.

This clonotype was observed a handful of times. CDR3 sequence (DNA): TGTGCCAGCGGCAGGGACCACAATGAGCAGTTCTTC. Translated, it gives CASGRDHNEQFF. This rearrangement joins TRBV7-2 to TRBJ2-1; D is tentatively TRBD1 or TRBD2 (5 bases each). Trimming stripped 8 bases from V and 5 bases from J, with 10 bases between. CDR1 SGHTA and CDR2 FQGNSA come from the germline V gene. This CDR3 contains 12 residues. The variable domain in full, with the rest retrieved from reference TRBV7-2 and TRBJ2-1, is GAGVSQSPSNKVTEKGKDVELRCDPISGHTALYWYRQSLGQGLEFLIYFQGNSAPDKSGLPSDRFSAERTGGSVSTLTIQRTQQEDSAVYLCASGRDHNEQFFGPGTRLTVL.

CDR3 sequence: CASSYTKQGYGYTF. The CDR3 nucleotides read TGTGCCAGCAGTTACACCAAGCAGGGATACGGCTACACCTTC. The V gene is TRBV6-5, the J gene TRBJ1-2; weak D call: TRBD1 (5 bases). V dropped 2 bases and J dropped 8 bases, with 15 bases sitting between them. CDR1 is MNHEY, CDR2 SVGAGI, per germline. CDR3 length: 14 residues.

This sequence joins TRBV20-1 and TRBJ2-7; D possibly corresponds to TRBD1 (6 bases). This CDR3 is built from 12 residues. Germline values: CDR1 DFQATT, CDR2 SNEGSKA (reference sequence). Trimming shortened V by 3 bases and J by 5 bases, and 11 bases separated the two germline ends. The CDR3 DNA reads TGCAGTGCTAGCAGGGGTTCCAACGAGCAGTACTTC. It specifies CSASRGSNEQYF.